These T cell receptor beta chains were read from a single sample in a study of blood T cell repertoires in COVID-19. Repertoires were generated with immunoSEQ multiplex PCR, while TCRdb's copy carries only in-frame clones and drops some. The sample holds about 410,000 clones, over 75% seen once. Sequenced input: peripheral blood. The receptors derive from a woman between 35 and 50 years old with COVID-19, enrolled during active disease. CDR3s include the opening cysteine and the closing phenylalanine or tryptophan. Each record gives: V gene, clone size, J gene, D gene, CDR3 protein, CDR3 DNA. A D gene is named only where the DNA matches it firmly. Only part of the rows carry a size: once, few, many, or a class if the clone is expanded.

V gene: TRBV5-4; clone size: NA; J gene: TRBJ1-4; D gene: NA; CDR3 protein: CASSLKSTANEKLFF; CDR3 DNA: TGTGCCAGCAGCTTGAAATCGACAGCAAATGAAAAACTGTTTTTT
V gene: TRBV6-5; clone size: NA; J gene: TRBJ2-5; D gene: NA; CDR3 protein: CASSPSGPETQYF; CDR3 DNA: TGTGCCAGTAGTCCCTCAGGGCCGGAGACCCAGTACTTC
V gene: TRBV6-2/TRBV6-3; clone size: once; J gene: TRBJ2-3; D gene: TRBD2; CDR3 protein: CASSSPLSGREDTQYF; CDR3 DNA: TGTGCCAGCAGTTCACCTTTAAGCGGGAGAGAAGATACGCAGTATTTT
V gene: TRBV9; clone size: NA; J gene: TRBJ2-5; D gene: NA; CDR3 protein: CASSRTLGVETQYF; CDR3 DNA: TGTGCCAGCAGCCGGACCCTAGGGGTAGAGACCCAGTACTTC
V gene: TRBV4-2; clone size: NA; J gene: TRBJ2-7; D gene: NA; CDR3 protein: CASSQGAGPGEQYF; CDR3 DNA: TGTGCCAGCAGCCAAGGTGCGGGGCCGGGGGAGCAGTACTTC
V gene: TRBV7-9; clone size: NA; J gene: TRBJ1-2; D gene: TRBD1; CDR3 protein: CASSSPGQGAGGYTF; CDR3 DNA: TGTGCCAGCAGCTCTCCGGGACAGGGGGCTGGTGGCTACACCTTC
V gene: TRBV27; clone size: NA; J gene: TRBJ2-7; D gene: TRBD2; CDR3 protein: CASSSKLARSSYEQYF; CDR3 DNA: TGTGCCAGCAGTTCCAAACTAGCGAGGAGCTCCTACGAGCAGTACTTC
V gene: TRBV28; clone size: NA; J gene: TRBJ1-1; D gene: NA; CDR3 protein: CASSFVGNTEAFF; CDR3 DNA: TGTGCCAGCAGTTTTGTCGGGAACACTGAAGCTTTCTTT
V gene: TRBV6-6; clone size: NA; J gene: TRBJ1-5; D gene: NA; CDR3 protein: CASTGTRISNQPQHF; CDR3 DNA: TGTGCCAGCACTGGGACACGAATTAGCAATCAGCCCCAGCATTTT
V gene: TRBV2; clone size: NA; J gene: TRBJ1-2; D gene: NA; CDR3 protein: CASSGGGPMLLGYTF; CDR3 DNA: TGTGCCAGCAGTGGGGGGGGGCCGATGCTTTTGGGCTACACCTTC
V gene: TRBV18; clone size: NA; J gene: TRBJ1-1; D gene: NA; CDR3 protein: CASSHTTEAFF; CDR3 DNA: TGTGCCAGCTCACACACAACTGAAGCTTTCTTT
V gene: TRBV15; clone size: NA; J gene: TRBJ2-3; D gene: TRBD1; CDR3 protein: CATSRDYRGDTQYF; CDR3 DNA: TGTGCCACCAGCAGAGATTACAGGGGAGATACGCAGTATTTT
V gene: TRBV28; clone size: NA; J gene: TRBJ1-5; D gene: NA; CDR3 protein: CASSPQAGLGNQPQHF; CDR3 DNA: TGTGCCAGCAGTCCCCAGGCAGGGTTGGGGAATCAGCCCCAGCATTTT
V gene: TRBV24-1; clone size: NA; J gene: TRBJ1-2; D gene: NA; CDR3 protein: CATMQGLVYTF; CDR3 DNA: TGTGCCACCATGCAGGGGCTCGTCTACACCTTC
V gene: TRBV10-1; clone size: NA; J gene: TRBJ1-2; D gene: TRBD1; CDR3 protein: CASKGQGDGYTF; CDR3 DNA: TGCGCCAGCAAGGGGCAGGGGGATGGCTACACCTTC
V gene: TRBV28; clone size: NA; J gene: TRBJ2-3; D gene: NA; CDR3 protein: CASSGRTDTQYF; CDR3 DNA: TGTGCCAGCAGTGGCCGCACAGATACGCAGTATTTT
V gene: TRBV6-5; clone size: NA; J gene: TRBJ1-3; D gene: TRBD1; CDR3 protein: CASSTTGVSGNTIYF; CDR3 DNA: TGTGCCAGCAGTACGACAGGGGTATCTGGAAACACCATATATTTT
V gene: TRBV9; clone size: NA; J gene: TRBJ2-7; D gene: NA; CDR3 protein: CASSRDNYEQYF; CDR3 DNA: TGTGCCAGCAGCAGGGACAACTACGAGCAGTACTTC
V gene: TRBV9; clone size: NA; J gene: TRBJ2-3; D gene: TRBD2; CDR3 protein: CASSVGGGSPDTQYF; CDR3 DNA: TGTGCCAGCAGCGTAGGCGGCGGGAGCCCAGATACGCAGTATTTT
V gene: TRBV7-6; clone size: NA; J gene: TRBJ2-3; D gene: TRBD2; CDR3 protein: CASSTSGGATDTQYF; CDR3 DNA: TGTGCCAGCAGCACGAGCGGGGGGGCTACAGATACGCAGTATTTT
V gene: TRBV10-1; clone size: NA; J gene: TRBJ1-5; D gene: NA; CDR3 protein: CASSDGESGSRQPQHF; CDR3 DNA: TGCGCCAGCAGTGACGGGGAGAGCGGAAGCCGGCAGCCCCAGCATTTT
V gene: TRBV19; clone size: few; J gene: TRBJ1-5; D gene: NA; CDR3 protein: CASSVGGGQAGNQPQHF; CDR3 DNA: TGTGCCAGTAGTGTGGGCGGGGGGCAGGCGGGCAATCAGCCCCAGCATTTT
V gene: TRBV9; clone size: few; J gene: TRBJ1-4; D gene: NA; CDR3 protein: CASSVVLDGKLFF; CDR3 DNA: TGTGCCAGCAGCGTAGTGTTGGACGGGAAGCTGTTTTTT
V gene: TRBV24-1; clone size: NA; J gene: TRBJ2-5; D gene: NA; CDR3 protein: CATSDPRDTPWETQYF; CDR3 DNA: TGTGCCACCAGTGATCCACGGGACACCCCTTGGGAGACCCAGTACTTC
V gene: TRBV5-5; clone size: NA; J gene: TRBJ2-7; D gene: TRBD1; CDR3 protein: CASSSGQGPYEQYF; CDR3 DNA: TGTGCCAGCAGCTCCGGACAGGGGCCCTACGAGCAGTACTTC
V gene: TRBV9; clone size: NA; J gene: TRBJ1-1; D gene: NA; CDR3 protein: CASSVGTQGTEAFF; CDR3 DNA: TGTGCCAGCAGCGTAGGCACCCAGGGGACTGAAGCTTTCTTT
V gene: TRBV6-1; clone size: NA; J gene: TRBJ2-2; D gene: NA; CDR3 protein: CASSEAGRTGELFF; CDR3 DNA: TGTGCCAGCAGTGAAGCAGGCAGGACCGGGGAGCTGTTTTTT
V gene: TRBV24-1; clone size: NA; J gene: TRBJ1-5; D gene: TRBD1; CDR3 protein: CATSDLRQGGQPQHF; CDR3 DNA: TGTGCCACCAGTGATTTGAGGCAGGGGGGTCAGCCCCAGCATTTT
V gene: TRBV27; clone size: NA; J gene: TRBJ1-1; D gene: NA; CDR3 protein: CASSQRREPKNTEAFF; CDR3 DNA: TGTGCCAGCAGCCAACGGAGGGAACCTAAGAACACTGAAGCTTTCTTT
V gene: TRBV27; clone size: NA; J gene: TRBJ1-5; D gene: TRBD1; CDR3 protein: CASSLGQGAFGQPQHF; CDR3 DNA: TGTGCCAGCAGTTTGGGACAGGGGGCCTTTGGGCAGCCCCAGCATTTT
V gene: TRBV5-4; clone size: NA; J gene: TRBJ2-2; D gene: NA; CDR3 protein: CASSLADQGTGELFF; CDR3 DNA: TGTGCCAGCAGCTTGGCCGATCAGGGCACCGGGGAGCTGTTTTTT
V gene: TRBV6-5; clone size: NA; J gene: TRBJ1-4; D gene: TRBD1; CDR3 protein: CASKRDRLDEKLFF; CDR3 DNA: TGTGCCAGCAAAAGGGACAGGCTTGATGAAAAACTGTTTTTT
V gene: TRBV6-5; clone size: NA; J gene: TRBJ1-1; D gene: NA; CDR3 protein: CASRAGLNTEAFF; CDR3 DNA: TGTGCCAGCAGGGCAGGGCTGAACACTGAAGCTTTCTTT
V gene: TRBV7-6; clone size: NA; J gene: TRBJ2-7; D gene: TRBD1; CDR3 protein: CASSSLSDRATYEQYF; CDR3 DNA: TGTGCCAGCAGCTCTTTATCCGACAGGGCTACCTACGAGCAGTACTTC
V gene: TRBV28; clone size: NA; J gene: TRBJ1-6; D gene: NA; CDR3 protein: CASSSLDPGMVPLHF; CDR3 DNA: TGTGCCAGCAGTTCCCTGGACCCGGGGATGGTTCCCCTCCACTTT
V gene: TRBV19; clone size: NA; J gene: TRBJ1-4; D gene: TRBD1; CDR3 protein: CASSRRQGSANEKLFF; CDR3 DNA: TGTGCCAGTAGTAGAAGACAGGGTTCAGCTAATGAAAAACTGTTTTTT
V gene: TRBV6-1; clone size: NA; J gene: TRBJ1-1; D gene: TRBD1; CDR3 protein: CASSEWTGEAFF; CDR3 DNA: TGTGCCAGCAGTGAATGGACAGGGGAAGCTTTCTTT
V gene: TRBV28; clone size: NA; J gene: TRBJ2-3; D gene: NA; CDR3 protein: CASSQDTQYF; CDR3 DNA: TGTGCCAGCAGTCAAGATACGCAGTATTTT
V gene: TRBV27; clone size: NA; J gene: TRBJ1-1; D gene: TRBD1; CDR3 protein: CASSLRGGRRQLDTEAFF; CDR3 DNA: TGTGCCAGCAGTTTAAGAGGGGGCAGACGCCAGCTGGACACTGAAGCTTTCTTT
V gene: TRBV19; clone size: NA; J gene: TRBJ1-5; D gene: NA; CDR3 protein: CASSIVAGNQPQHF; CDR3 DNA: TGTGCCAGTAGTATAGTTGCGGGCAATCAGCCCCAGCATTTT
V gene: TRBV12-3/TRBV12-4; clone size: once; J gene: TRBJ2-7; D gene: NA; CDR3 protein: CATGLPSSEQYF; CDR3 DNA: TGTGCCACCGGACTACCGTCTTCCGAGCAGTACTTC
V gene: TRBV6-5; clone size: NA; J gene: TRBJ1-2; D gene: NA; CDR3 protein: CASSYPGNYGYTF; CDR3 DNA: TGTGCCAGCAGTTACCCAGGGAACTATGGCTACACCTTC
V gene: TRBV7-2; clone size: NA; J gene: TRBJ2-7; D gene: TRBD2; CDR3 protein: CASSSPLSTSGSYYEQYF; CDR3 DNA: TGTGCCAGCAGCTCACCACTCTCAACTAGCGGGAGTTACTACGAGCAGTACTTC
V gene: TRBV10-3; clone size: NA; J gene: TRBJ1-2; D gene: NA; CDR3 protein: CAISGGPYGYTF; CDR3 DNA: TGTGCCATCAGTGGGGGGCCCTATGGCTACACCTTC
V gene: TRBV7-2; clone size: once; J gene: TRBJ2-7; D gene: NA; CDR3 protein: CASSRDLRSYEQYF; CDR3 DNA: TGTGCCAGCAGCAGGGACTTACGCTCCTACGAGCAGTACTTC
V gene: TRBV19; clone size: once; J gene: TRBJ1-1; D gene: NA; CDR3 protein: CASNPWGGRDTEAFF; CDR3 DNA: TGTGCCAGTAACCCCTGGGGGGGGCGCGACACTGAAGCTTTCTTT
V gene: TRBV11-1; clone size: NA; J gene: TRBJ1-1; D gene: TRBD1; CDR3 protein: CASSGTGGTEAFF; CDR3 DNA: TGTGCCAGCAGCGGGACAGGCGGCACTGAAGCTTTCTTT
V gene: TRBV18; clone size: NA; J gene: TRBJ1-2; D gene: NA; CDR3 protein: CASSPDPDSAKHTF; CDR3 DNA: TGTGCCAGCTCACCGGATCCCGACTCCGCTAAACACACCTTC
V gene: TRBV4-1; clone size: NA; J gene: TRBJ2-2; D gene: NA; CDR3 protein: CASSRAGLNTGELFF; CDR3 DNA: TGCGCCAGCAGCCGGGCAGGGTTAAACACCGGGGAGCTGTTTTTT
V gene: TRBV6-5; clone size: NA; J gene: TRBJ1-1; D gene: NA; CDR3 protein: CASSPNRDSEAFF; CDR3 DNA: TGTGCCAGCAGTCCTAATAGGGACTCTGAAGCTTTCTTT
V gene: TRBV27; clone size: NA; J gene: TRBJ2-3; D gene: TRBD2; CDR3 protein: CASSFLAGPSTDTQYF; CDR3 DNA: TGTGCCAGCAGTTTTCTAGCGGGACCGAGCACAGATACGCAGTATTTT
V gene: TRBV7-2; clone size: NA; J gene: TRBJ2-7; D gene: NA; CDR3 protein: CASSLRKDRIYEQYF; CDR3 DNA: TGTGCCAGCAGCTTGCGAAAAGACAGGATCTACGAGCAGTACTTC